This TCR beta chain came from a study of T cell responses to AZD1222 COVID-19 vaccine. Overall study findings and caveats: Spike-specific TCRs gained breadth and depth after people received two AZD1222 doses. Regions 160-218 and 743-854 held dominance among vaccine-associated CD4 TCRs, which spanned spike. Donors were mostly white British, more females; clonal diversity possibly underestimated. Only a handful of people who got AZD1222 tested seropositive at baseline.

Here immunoSEQ multiplex PCR was the method, and the copy in TCRdb shows in-frame clones only, minus some. The sample includes 100,000 to 120,000 clones, around 93% of them seen just once. A note on this clone: Its antigen remains unknown.

Trimming shortened V by 4 bases and J by 5 bases, and 18 bases separated the two germline ends. The CDR3 is 15 amino acids. Germline CDR1 and CDR2: LNHNV and YYDKDF (reference sequence). The rearrangement uses TRBV15 and TRBJ2-7, with a weak D call TRBD1 (5 bases). The TCR sequence derives from an adult who received the AZD1222 COVID-19 vaccine. The sequenced sample was peripheral blood, obtained 28 days after the second AZD1222 dose. CDR3 DNA sequence: TGTGCCACCAGCACTCAGACCAGGGTGCGGCACGAGCAGTACTTC. It translates to CATSTQTRVRHEQYF. The full variable domain, in which reference TRBV15 and TRBJ2-7 provide the parts outside the CDR3, is DAMVIQNPRYQVTQFGKPVTLSCSQTLNHNVMYWYQQKSSQAPKLLFHYYDKDFNNEADTPDNFQSRRPNTSFCFLDIRSPGLGDTAMYLCATSTQTRVRHEQYFGPGTRLTVT.